Listed here are 22 T cell receptor beta chains from one sample, sequenced in a study of blood T cell repertoires in COVID-19. The data were produced by immunoSEQ multiplex PCR, yet TCRdb's version contains in-frame clones alone and is incomplete. This sample has approximately 100,000 clones, with about 80% found just once. The sequenced sample consisted of peripheral blood. The receptors shown here come from a man aged 65-85 years with acute or convalescent COVID-19.

This sequence joins TRBV6-5 and TRBJ1-6; weak D call: TRBD1 (5 bases). The CDR3 is 14 amino acids. The V end lost 2 bases, the J end lost 13 bases, and 15 bases lay between the germline ends. Germline assignment: CDR1 MNHEY and CDR2 SVGAGI. CDR3 DNA: TGTGCCAGCAGTTACGGGGGGTGGACGGGTCCCCTCCACTTT. Protein product: CASSYGGWTGPLHF.

The chain links TRBV6-5 to TRBJ1-1; TRBD1 might be the D (6 bases). CDR3 length: 14 amino acids. V was cut by 0 bases and J by 5 bases, with 10 bases left in between. Germline CDR1 and CDR2: MNHEY and SVGAGI. The CDR3 DNA reads as TGTGCCAGCAGTTACTCGATTCAGGGGACTGAAGCTTTCTTT. Translating gives CASSYSIQGTEAFF.

The rearrangement joins TRBV27 to TRBJ2-5; D is unclear. The CDR3 has 13 amino acids. Looked up from germline, CDR1 is MNHEY and CDR2 is SMNVEV (reference sequence). Deletions cut 6 bases from V and 2 bases from J, with 10 bases between. The CDR3 DNA reads as TGTGCCAGCAGCTACTCAGGTCAAGAGACCCAGTACTTC. Translation gives CASSYSGQETQYF.

This chain links TRBV5-1 with TRBJ1-4, with TRBD1 matching 11 bases. V gave up 0 bases and J gave up 8 bases; unmatched junction bases: 9. CDR1 is SGHRS and CDR2 is YFSETQ in the germline V gene. CDR3 size: 17 residues. The CDR3 DNA sequence: TGCGCCAGCAGCTTGGAACGCCCCGGGACAGGGGGGGAAAAACTGTTTTTT. Translated, it gives CASSLERPGTGGEKLFF.

The chain uses TRBV11-2 and TRBJ2-2, with D tentatively TRBD2 (5 bases). The CDR3 has 15 amino acids. Trimming shortened V by 1 base and J by 0 bases, and 6 bases separated the two germline ends. Germline V gene sequence: CDR1 SGHAT, CDR2 FQNNGV. The CDR3 sequence: CASSLVSANTGELFF. CDR3 bases: TGTGCCAGCAGCTTAGTTAGCGCGAACACCGGGGAGCTGTTTTTT. Drawing the rest from reference TRBV11-2 and TRBJ2-2, the complete variable domain is EAGVAQSPRYKIIEKRQSVAFWCNPISGHATLYWYQQILGQGPKLLIQFQNNGVVDDSQLPKDRFSAERLKGVDSTLKIQPAKLEDSAVYLCASSLVSANTGELFFGEGSRLTVL.

The chain couples TRBV27 to TRBJ2-1; tentatively, D is TRBD1 (5 bases). V was trimmed by 7 bases and J by 0 bases, leaving 13 bases between them. Germline V gene sequence: CDR1 MNHEY, CDR2 SMNVEV (reference sequence). This CDR3 contains 15 residues. CDR3 sequence reads: CASIRTSGSYNEQFF. Written as DNA, the CDR3 is TGTGCCAGCATTCGGACATCCGGCTCCTACAATGAGCAGTTCTTC.

The rearrangement uses TRBV19 and TRBJ1-2; D is unclear. V lost 0 bases to trimming and J lost 3 bases, with 20 bases between them. The germline V gene has CDR1 LNHDA and CDR2 SQIVND (reference sequence). The CDR3 contains 18 residues. The CDR3 spells CASSIDVTAYSDHYGYTF. The CDR3 coding sequence is TGTGCCAGTAGTATAGATGTTACTGCCTACTCTGATCACTATGGCTACACCTTC.

V and J are TRBV7-9 and TRBJ2-5, with D maybe TRBD1 (6 bases). Looked up from germline, CDR1 is SEHNR and CDR2 is FQNEAQ (reference sequence). V lost 3 bases and J 3 bases, leaving 11 bases between the germline ends. The CDR3 is 14 amino acids. The CDR3 sequence is CASSFRTEEETQYF. As DNA, the CDR3 is TGTGCCAGCAGCTTCCGGACAGAAGAAGAGACCCAGTACTTC.

CDR3 in amino acids: CASSLAAGDGYTF. The CDR3, as DNA: TGCGCCAGCAGCTTGGCCGCAGGGGATGGCTACACCTTC. The chain recombines TRBV5-1 with TRBJ1-2, with D tentatively TRBD1 (6 bases). CDR1 SGHRS and CDR2 YFSETQ come from the germline V gene. Trimming stripped 0 bases from V and 6 bases from J, with 9 bases between. The CDR3 length is 13 residues.

The chain is built from TRBV7-2 and TRBJ2-7, with 9 bases lining up with TRBD2. This CDR3 comprises 16 residues. The germline V gene encodes CDR1 SGHTA and CDR2 FQGNSA. The V and J ends lost 4 bases and 1 base, in that order; junction bases with no gene match: 8. CDR3 amino acids: CASSSFSSGASYEQYF. CDR3 DNA sequence: TGTGCCAGCAGCTCATTCTCTAGCGGGGCTTCCTACGAGCAGTACTTC.

This chain joins TRBV5-4 and TRBJ1-3; D may be TRBD1 (5 bases). This CDR3 comprises 15 residues. Between the trimmed V and J ends, which lost 0 bases and 2 bases, there was a span of 9 bases. Germline CDR1 is SGHNT and CDR2 is YYREEE (reference sequence). DNA for the CDR3: TGTGCCAGCAGCTTGGACGGGGGTACTGGAAACACCATATATTTT. Its translation is CASSLDGGTGNTIYF.

Concerning this clone: A read error may account for a junction end that differs from germline. The gene calls are TRBV7-7 and TRBJ2-5; TRBD1 agrees at 12 bases. Germline-derived CDR1 and CDR2 are SSHAT and FNYEAQ (reference sequence). The CDR3 covers 15 residues. As DNA, the CDR3 is TGTGCTAGCAGCTTGGGGACAGGGGGCCTGGAGACCCAGTACTTC. Encoded protein: CASSLGTGGLETQYF. Together with reference TRBV7-7 and TRBJ2-5, the CDR3 gives the full variable domain: GAGVSQSPRYKVTKRGQDVTLRCDPISSHATLYWYQQALGQGPEFLTYFNYEAQPDKSGLPSDRFSAERPEGSISTLTIQRTEQRDSAMYRCASSLGTGGLETQYFGPGTRLLVL.

This clone was observed a single time. The chain carries TRBV28 and TRBJ1-2; 7 nucleotides line up with TRBD1. Per the germline V gene, CDR1 is MDHEN and CDR2 is SYDVKM. The CDR3 sequence is 14 residues long. V shed 6 bases, J shed 7 bases, and the junction held 11 bases outside the gene matches. The CDR3 region has the DNA TGTGCCAGCAGCCCGGGTAGGGGGCTACGTGGCTACACCTTC. It encodes CASSPGRGLRGYTF.

CDR3 nucleotides: TGTGCCTGGAGTCACAGGGGGCCCTACGAGCAGTACTTC. Protein: CAWSHRGPYEQYF. The chain links TRBV30 to TRBJ2-7, with 9 bases that match TRBD1. The CDR3 has 13 residues. V shed 2 bases and J 2 bases; nucleotides not matched to a gene: 1. In germline, CDR1 is GTSNPN, CDR2 SVGIG (reference sequence).

The chain combines TRBV30 with TRBJ1-5; D is perhaps TRBD1 (6 bases). The CDR3 is 13 residues long. V was clipped by 3 bases and J by 7 bases, with 13 bases between them. In germline, CDR1 is GTSNPN, CDR2 SVGIG (reference sequence). The CDR3 loop reads CAWRNKGQQPQHF. In nucleotides, the CDR3 is TGTGCCTGGAGAAATAAGGGACAACAGCCCCAGCATTTT.

The chain joins TRBV7-3 to TRBJ2-1; 10 nucleotides line up with TRBD1. The CDR3 consists of 15 residues. The junction had 5 bases not matched to a gene; V was cut back by 5 bases and J by 4 bases. Germline V gene data show CDR1 as SGHTA and CDR2 as FQGTGA. The chain's CDR3 is CASSPGTGAYNEQFF. Here the CDR3 DNA reads TGTGCCAGCAGCCCCGGGACAGGGGCTTACAATGAGCAGTTCTTC.

The chain uses TRBV9 and TRBJ1-1, with D possibly matching TRBD1 (5 bases). CDR1 and CDR2 (germline): SGDLS, YYNGEE. There are 13 residues in the CDR3. Trimming pared 4 bases from V and 7 bases from J, leaving 14 bases between. The CDR3 region is CASSPTGEIEAFF. CDR3 coding DNA: TGTGCCAGCAGCCCCACGGGGGAGATTGAAGCTTTCTTT. Based on the CDR3 plus reference TRBV9 and TRBJ1-1, the full variable domain is DSGVTQTPKHLITATGQRVTLRCSPRSGDLSVYWYQQSLDQGLQFLIQYYNGEERAKGNILERFSAQQFPDLHSELNLSSLELGDSALYFCASSPTGEIEAFFGQGTRLTVV.

The V and J genes are TRBV28 and TRBJ1-6; 10 positions agree with TRBD1. Germline CDR1 MDHEN, CDR2 SYDVKM. The CDR3 sequence is 18 residues long. Trimming cost V 5 bases and J 3 bases; bases outside gene matches: 10. The CDR3 sequence is CASSTRTGGKIYNSPLHF. Written as DNA, the CDR3 is TGTGCCAGCAGTACCCGGACAGGGGGAAAAATCTATAATTCACCCCTCCACTTT.

The V call is TRBV25-1, the J call TRBJ2-6; 7 bases are shared with TRBD1. CDR3 size: 16 residues. J lost 0 bases, V lost 8 bases, and 7 bases had no gene match. Looked up from germline, CDR1 is MGHDK and CDR2 is SYGVNS. The CDR3 sequence is CASDPGQISGANVLTF. The DNA of the CDR3 is TGTGCCAGCGATCCGGGACAGATCTCTGGGGCCAACGTCCTGACTTTC.

This clone appeared a single time. This chain uses TRBV6-5 with TRBJ2-3; 7 bases align to TRBD1. The CDR3 has 14 amino acids. V shed 7 bases and J 1 base; nucleotides not matched to a gene: 5. Germline loops: CDR1 MNHEY, CDR2 SVGAGI. The CDR3 reads CASNRQGGTDTQYF. DNA for the CDR3: TGTGCCAGCAACCGACAGGGCGGCACAGATACGCAGTATTTT.

The CDR3, as DNA: TGTGCCAGCAGCTTAGGGGGGCAGGGGCAGACACCCCTCCACTTT. Residues: CASSLGGQGQTPLHF. V usage is TRBV11-2 and J usage is TRBJ1-6, with D maybe TRBD1 (6 bases). Deletions cut 1 base from V and 11 bases from J, with 15 bases between. The CDR3 runs to 15 residues. Germline CDR1 is SGHAT and CDR2 is FQNNGV.

The V call is TRBV9, the J call TRBJ1-5, with 8 bases that match TRBD1. Trimming removed 9 bases from V and 8 bases from J; junction bases left unmatched: 16. Germline loops: CDR1 SGDLS, CDR2 YYNGEE. The CDR3 contains 15 residues. DNA for the CDR3: TGTGCCAACAACCCGACAGGGGCCTTAGGTAAGCCCCAGCATTTT. Translation: CANNPTGALGKPQHF.